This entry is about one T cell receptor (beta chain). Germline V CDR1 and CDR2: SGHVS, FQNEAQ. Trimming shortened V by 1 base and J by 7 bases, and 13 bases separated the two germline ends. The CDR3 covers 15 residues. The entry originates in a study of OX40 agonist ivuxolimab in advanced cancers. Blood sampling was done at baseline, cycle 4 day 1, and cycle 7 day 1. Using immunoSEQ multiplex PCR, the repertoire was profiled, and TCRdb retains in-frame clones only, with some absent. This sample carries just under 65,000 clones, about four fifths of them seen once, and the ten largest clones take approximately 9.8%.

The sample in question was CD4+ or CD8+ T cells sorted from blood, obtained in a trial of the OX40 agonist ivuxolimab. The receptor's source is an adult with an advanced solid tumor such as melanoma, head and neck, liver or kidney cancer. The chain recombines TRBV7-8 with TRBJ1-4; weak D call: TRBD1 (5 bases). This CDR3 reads CASSLVGGRSEKLFF. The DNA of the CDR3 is TGTGCCAGCAGCTTAGTTGGGGGGAGGAGTGAAAAACTGTTTTTT.